Following are 8 T cell receptor beta chains from one sample sequenced in a study of cytomegalovirus exposure and HLA in healthy donors. It was with 60 Vbeta and 13 Jbeta primers that the PCR ran. The protocol was immunoSEQ multiplex PCR, while the TCRdb copy is restricted to in-frame clones and leaves out a portion. The sample has over 100,000 clones, roughly 80% seen once. Sample: PBMCs. Receptors originate from a man younger than 45 in good health and CMV-seropositive.

In this sample, this clone turned up a few times. This chain uses TRBV12-5 with TRBJ2-1, with D possibly being TRBD1 (6 bases). This CDR3 comprises 16 residues. CDR1 is LGHNT and CDR2 is FRNRAP in the germline V gene. The V gene lost 6 bases and the J gene lost 4 bases, with 19 bases spanning the gap. DNA for the CDR3: TGTGCTAGTGGAAAGGACAGCCTTATGGTTTACAATGAGCAGTTCTTC. Protein: CASGKDSLMVYNEQFF.

The genes are TRBV7-2 and TRBJ1-1; TRBD1 aligns across 9 bases. This CDR3 contains 18 residues. V dropped 3 bases and J dropped 0; count of bases not matched to a gene: 11. Germline V gives CDR1 SGHTA, CDR2 FQGNSA. CDR3 sequence (DNA): TGTGCCAGCAGCTTGACGGGACAGGGTAGCGGAATGAACACTGAAGCTTTCTTT. As protein: CASSLTGQGSGMNTEAFF. The full variable domain, with the rest looked up from reference TRBV7-2 and TRBJ1-1, is GAGVSQSPSNKVTEKGKDVELRCDPISGHTALYWYRQSLGQGLEFLIYFQGNSAPDKSGLPSDRFSAERTGGSVSTLTIQRTQQEDSAVYLCASSLTGQGSGMNTEAFFGQGTRLTVV.

The count of this clone is one. This chain joins TRBV7-2 and TRBJ2-3, with 12 positions matching TRBD2. The V and J ends lost 4 bases and 2 bases, in that order; junction bases with no gene match: 4. CDR3 length equals 16 residues. CDR1 and CDR2 from the germline V gene are SGHTA and FQGNSA. The CDR3 region is CASSYASGRATDTQYF. Here the CDR3 DNA reads TGTGCCAGCAGCTACGCTAGCGGGAGGGCCACAGATACGCAGTATTTT.

The V call is TRBV5-1, the J call TRBJ2-7; 11 bases are a match to TRBD2. CDR3 length: 15 residues. Germline V lookup: CDR1 SGHRS, CDR2 YFSETQ. V lost 5 bases and J lost 4; bases outside the gene matches: 8. The CDR3 DNA follows: TGCGCCAGCAGGCCGGGACTAGCGGACGGTTACGAGCAGTACGTC. Its protein is CASRPGLADGYEQYV.

The chain is built from TRBV27 and TRBJ2-7; 9 bases match TRBD1. The CDR3 runs 14 residues. Germline V CDR1 and CDR2: MNHEY, SMNVEV (reference sequence). Losses at the gene ends were 5 bases for V and 6 bases for J; bases not matched to a gene: 8. For the CDR3, the DNA is TGTGCCAGCAGTGCCGGGACAGGGTGGGGCGAGCAGTACGTC. Translating it yields CASSAGTGWGEQYV.

V is TRBV6-1 and J is TRBJ2-3; maybe TRBD2 (6 bases). CDR3 length: 15 amino acids. V gave up 4 bases and J gave up 0 bases, with 11 bases separating them. CDR1 and CDR2 from the germline V gene are MNHNS and SASEGT. As DNA, the CDR3 is TGTGCCAGCAGTGCTACTAGCAGTAGCACAGATACGCAGTATTTT. Amino acids: CASSATSSSTDTQYF.

This clone was counted once. The J gene is TRBJ1-1, the V gene TRBV2; no clear D gene. With 4 bases removed from V and 0 bases from J, the gap between germline ends came to 6 bases. CDR1 is SNHLY, CDR2 FYNNEI, per germline. The CDR3 spans 13 residues. The CDR3 sequence is CASSVRMNTEAFF. In DNA, the CDR3 is TGTGCCAGCAGTGTCAGGATGAACACTGAAGCTTTCTTT.

This chain's CDR3 is CASSFGQRGNTIYF. Here the CDR3 DNA reads TGTGCCAGCAGCTTTGGACAGCGGGGAAACACCATATATTTT. V usage is TRBV7-9 and J usage is TRBJ1-3; D possibly corresponds to TRBD1 (6 bases). Trimming removed 3 bases at V and 4 bases at J, with 10 bases between. CDR1 is SEHNR, CDR2 FQNEAQ, per germline (reference sequence). The CDR3 loop spans 14 amino acids.